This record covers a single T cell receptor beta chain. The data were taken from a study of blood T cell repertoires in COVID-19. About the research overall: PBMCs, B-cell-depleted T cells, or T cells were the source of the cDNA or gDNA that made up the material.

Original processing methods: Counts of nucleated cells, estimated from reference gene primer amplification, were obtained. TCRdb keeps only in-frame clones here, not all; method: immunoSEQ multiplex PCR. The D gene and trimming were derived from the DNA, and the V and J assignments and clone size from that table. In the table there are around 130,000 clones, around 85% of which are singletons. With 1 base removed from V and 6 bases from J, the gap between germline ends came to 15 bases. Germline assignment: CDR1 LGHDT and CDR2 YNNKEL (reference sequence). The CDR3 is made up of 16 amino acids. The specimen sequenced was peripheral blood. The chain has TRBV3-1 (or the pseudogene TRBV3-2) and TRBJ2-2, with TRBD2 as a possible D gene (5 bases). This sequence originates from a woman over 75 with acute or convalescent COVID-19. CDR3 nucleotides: TGTGCCAGCAGCCAAGGGCCCGGCTTGGAGGCCGGGGAGCTGTTTTTT. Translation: CASSQGPGLEAGELFF.